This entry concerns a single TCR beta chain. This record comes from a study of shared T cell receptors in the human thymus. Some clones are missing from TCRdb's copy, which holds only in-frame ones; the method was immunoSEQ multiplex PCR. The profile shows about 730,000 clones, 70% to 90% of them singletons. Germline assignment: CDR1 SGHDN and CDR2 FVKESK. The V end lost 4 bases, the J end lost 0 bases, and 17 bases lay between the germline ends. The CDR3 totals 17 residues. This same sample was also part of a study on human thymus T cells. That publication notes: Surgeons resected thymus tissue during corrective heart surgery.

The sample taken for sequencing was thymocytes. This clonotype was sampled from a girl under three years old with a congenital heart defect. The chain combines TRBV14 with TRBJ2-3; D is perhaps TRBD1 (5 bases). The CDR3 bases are TGTGCCAGCAGCCCCCCGAATCAGACAGCCAGCACAGATACGCAGTATTTT. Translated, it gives CASSPPNQTASTDTQYF.